This T cell receptor (beta chain) emerged from a study of shared clonotypes between healthy human individuals. Overall study findings and caveats: Only blood samples were collected, and tissue repertoires likely differ. Memory subsets generally showed smaller estimated richness than naive subsets did. Represented genetic and exposure-history diversity was restricted by having few donors.

Naive CD8 cells, CD45RO-negative and positively selected for CCR7, excluded terminally differentiated effector memory CD45RA+ cells. Measured with immunoSEQ multiplex PCR; TCRdb has only the in-frame clones, and not every one. In the table there are under 2,000,000 clones, about 94% of which are singletons. A remark on this clone: Its antigen is as yet unknown.

The germline CDR1 and CDR2 sequences are SNHLY and FYNNEI. Trimming took 5 bases from V and 0 from J, leaving 18 bases between them. The CDR3 spans 17 residues. V usage is TRBV2 and J usage is TRBJ2-3, with D perhaps matching TRBD2 (5 bases). The clonotype was recovered from a man aged 18 to 30 in good health. The sample was naive CD8+ T cells sorted from blood. CDR3 bases: TGTGCCAGCAGTCCATCCCCGGGGTCTCTTAGCACAGATACGCAGTATTTT. Its protein product is CASSPSPGSLSTDTQYF.